The next 2 T cell receptor beta chains were all read from a single sample in a study of T cell changes during pregnancy in multiple sclerosis. TCRdb's table, derived via immunoSEQ multiplex PCR, lists solely in-frame clones and lacks some. The repertoire has about 50,000 clones, around 94% of them found once; the top ten carry 0.35% to 0.4%. This specimen was CD4+ T cells from peripheral blood mononuclear cells, taken before pregnancy. These receptors all come from a female donor with multiple sclerosis, enrolled in a pregnancy study.

V gene TRBV7-9 combines with J gene TRBJ2-1; the match to TRBD2 covers 11 bases. The CDR3 has 19 residues. Germline-derived CDR1 and CDR2 are SEHNR and FQNEAQ (reference sequence). J lost 5 bases, V lost 3 bases, and 15 bases had no gene match. The CDR3 nucleotides are TGTGCCAGCAGCTTCCCTAGGGGCGAGGGTAGCGGGAGGGACAATGAGCAGTTCTTC. Protein product: CASSFPRGEGSGRDNEQFF.

The chain couples TRBV5-6 to TRBJ2-7, with 7 bases matching TRBD2. V lost 5 bases and J lost 5; bases outside the gene matches: 4. There are 12 residues in the CDR3. Germline CDR1 SGHDT, CDR2 YYEEEE. Written as DNA, the CDR3 is TGTGCCAGCAGACGGGGGGTCCACGAGCAGTACTTC. Translating it yields CASRRGVHEQYF.